This is a list of T cell receptor beta chains from one sample in a study of T cell changes during pregnancy in multiple sclerosis. Clones were read by immunoSEQ multiplex PCR, and TCRdb kept only the in-frame ones, dropping some. Of roughly 32,000 clones in the sample, 85% to 95% were seen once. The sample here was CD4+ T cells from peripheral blood mononuclear cells, taken in the second trimester of pregnancy. The source is a female donor with multiple sclerosis, enrolled in a pregnancy study. The CDR3 runs from the conserved cysteine through the conserved F or W. D genes are given only for firm matches. Clone size appears in some rows only: once, few, many, or a class for an expanded clone.

TRBV28	TRBD1	TRBJ2-1	-	TGTGCCCTCCGGGACAGGCGATCGAATGAGCAGTTCTTC	CALRDRRSNEQFF
TRBV25-1	-	TRBJ2-2	-	TGTGCCAGCAGTGAATCGGACACCGGGGAGCTGTTTTTT	CASSESDTGELFF
TRBV13	TRBD1	TRBJ2-7	once	TGTGCCAGCAGCTCCACGGACAGGGGTCAGTACGAGCAGTACTTC	CASSSTDRGQYEQYF
TRBV7-8	TRBD2	TRBJ2-7	-	TGTGCCAGCAGCTCCCCTGGACTAGCGGTCTACGAGCAGTACTTC	CASSSPGLAVYEQYF
TRBV9	TRBD1	TRBJ1-3	-	TGTGCCAGCAGCGTAGACTCGCAGGGGGCCTCTGGAAACACCATATATTTT	CASSVDSQGASGNTIYF
TRBV30	-	TRBJ2-4	-	TGTGCCTGGAGTGTAGGGAGTTTTCGTCAAAACATTCAGTACTTC	CAWSVGSFRQNIQYF
TRBV6-1	TRBD2	TRBJ2-3	-	TGTGCCAGTACTAGCGGGACGTCAGATACGCAGTATTTT	CASTSGTSDTQYF
TRBV5-5	-	TRBJ2-4	-	TGTGCCAGCAGCTTGCACAGCAAAAACATTCAGTACTTC	CASSLHSKNIQYF
TRBV4-1	-	TRBJ2-4	-	TGCGCCAGCAGCGGAGCTGGGTTCCTAGCCAAAAACATTCAGTACTTC	CASSGAGFLAKNIQYF
TRBV10-3	-	TRBJ2-1	once	TGTGCCATCAGTGATACTAGTAGGATCCATGAGCAGTTCTTC	CAISDTSRIHEQFF
TRBV25-1	-	TRBJ2-1	-	TGTGCCAGCAGTGAATCCCCCAGGGGCGAGCAGTTCTTC	CASSESPRGEQFF
TRBV7-9	-	TRBJ2-7	-	TGTGCCAGCAGCTCGGGGACATACTACTACGAGCAGTACTTC	CASSSGTYYYEQYF
TRBV4-1	-	TRBJ1-2	once	TGCGCCAGCAGCCAAGAGGAGGGAGCGGCTGGCTACACCTTC	CASSQEEGAAGYTF
TRBV5-6	TRBD1	TRBJ1-5	-	TGTGCCAGCAGCTTCGGCGTTCAGGGGGCGATGAGCAATCAGCCCCAGCATTTT	CASSFGVQGAMSNQPQHF
TRBV28	-	TRBJ1-1	once	TGTGCCAGCAGTTCCGGGACTCACGGGGGAGCTTTCTTT	CASSSGTHGGAFF
TRBV30	TRBD1	TRBJ1-2	-	TGTGCCTGGAGTCACGGGACAGCTAACTATGGCTACACCTTC	CAWSHGTANYGYTF
TRBV2	-	TRBJ1-2	-	TGTGCCAGCAGTGACAGGGCAGCTAACTATGGCTACACCTTC	CASSDRAANYGYTF
TRBV19	TRBD1	TRBJ1-5	-	TGTGCCAGTAGTATAGAACAGGGGCGAAATCAGCCCCAGCATTTT	CASSIEQGRNQPQHF
TRBV7-2	TRBD2	TRBJ2-1	-	TGTGCCAGCATGAGCGGGAATAAGAATGAGCAGTTCTTC	CASMSGNKNEQFF
TRBV28	TRBD1	TRBJ2-5	-	TGTGCCAGCTACGGGGACAGGGTCCCAGAGACCCAGTACTTC	CASYGDRVPETQYF
TRBV11-2	TRBD2	TRBJ2-2	-	TGTGCCAGCAGCCCGAGACTAGCGGGAGAGACGAACACCGGGGAGCTGTTTTTT	CASSPRLAGETNTGELFF
TRBV4-2	-	TRBJ1-4	-	TGTGCCAGCAGCCAAGTTCTTTCAACAGGTGGTGGGACTAATGAAAAACTGTTTTTT	CASSQVLSTGGGTNEKLFF
TRBV5-4	TRBD1	TRBJ2-2	-	TGTGCCAGCAGACGGGACAGGGGGAGTCGGAACACCGGGGAGCTGTTTTTT	CASRRDRGSRNTGELFF
TRBV5-1	-	TRBJ1-1	-	TGCGCCAGCAGCCAGGTACAGGGAGGGAGTACTGAAGCTTTCTTT	CASSQVQGGSTEAFF
TRBV28	-	TRBJ2-7	once	TGTGCCAGCCAGGGAGGGGGGATATCCTACGAGCAGTACTTC	CASQGGGISYEQYF
TRBV27	-	TRBJ2-3	-	TGTGCCAGCAGGGACAGTTACCCTAACGCAGATACGCAGTATTTT	CASRDSYPNADTQYF
TRBV2	TRBD2	TRBJ2-1	-	TGTGCCAGCAGGCTAGCGGGAGGCCACAATGAGCAGTTCTTC	CASRLAGGHNEQFF
TRBV30	TRBD1	TRBJ2-3	-	TGTGCCTGGAACCGGGACAGGAGCACAGATACGCAGTATTTT	CAWNRDRSTDTQYF
TRBV5-1	TRBD1	TRBJ1-4	-	TGCGCCAGCAGCTTAGAGGGGGCTCAAGAAAAACTGTTTTTT	CASSLEGAQEKLFF
TRBV30	-	TRBJ1-6	-	TGTGCCTGGAGTGTAGATCGAGGAAAATCTCTACCCCTCCACTTT	CAWSVDRGKSLPLHF
TRBV18	-	TRBJ1-1	-	TGTGCCAGCTCACCACCGCTGGCGGGAGGAGAGAGGACTGAAGCTTTCTTT	CASSPPLAGGERTEAFF
TRBV30	TRBD1	TRBJ1-1	-	TGTGCCTGGAGTGTGCTGAGACAGGGGTATATGTCGAGCACTGAAGCTTTCTTT	CAWSVLRQGYMSSTEAFF
TRBV5-1	-	TRBJ2-3	-	TGCGCCAGCAGGTCGTTAAAGACAGCTAGCACAGATACGCAGTATTTT	CASRSLKTASTDTQYF